Shown below are 27 T cell receptor beta chains from a single sample sequenced in a study of shared T cell receptors in the human thymus (dated by TCRdb to the early 2020s). The method behind the library was the immunoSEQ multiplex PCR assay. Entries here come from immuneACCESS through TCRdb and include only in-frame sequences with V and J called. Some clones fail to appear in such tables; in the studies checked, an unresolved V gene covers under half of the shortfall, and the cause of the remainder is unknown. For this sample the table gives roughly 550,000 clones, of which about four fifths were detected only once. The biggest ten clones account for roughly 0.013% of the sample. This sample was shared with a second study, whose subject was human thymus T cells.

Sequencing was done on a sample of thymocytes. The origin of the receptors is a boy in the first two years of life with a congenital heart defect. Donor details come from another sample of the same person, matched by shared clones.

The rearrangement links TRBV5-4 to TRBJ1-5; the D gene is possibly TRBD1 (5 bases). This CDR3 has 16 residues. With 3 bases removed from V and 0 bases from J, the gap between germline ends came to 13 bases. Germline V CDR1 and CDR2: SGHNT, YYREEE (reference sequence). The CDR3 bases are TGTGCCAGCAGCTCAAACCCGGACATTAGCAATCAGCCCCAGCATTTT. Translating it yields CASSSNPDISNQPQHF.

The chain carries TRBV9 and TRBJ1-1; TRBD1 might be the D (6 bases). V was cut by 0 bases and J by 0 bases, with 6 bases left in between. Germline CDR1 reads SGDLS; CDR2 reads YYNGEE. The CDR3 length is 14 residues. In DNA, the CDR3 is TGTGCCAGCAGCGTAGACAGGGTGAACACTGAAGCTTTCTTT. This codes for CASSVDRVNTEAFF.

This chain uses TRBV5-1 with TRBJ2-7; the D gene is possibly TRBD2 (6 bases). The CDR3 totals 14 residues. CDR1 and CDR2 from the germline V gene are SGHRS and YFSETQ. Deletions cut 3 bases from V and 12 bases from J, with 22 bases between. The DNA for the CDR3 is TGCGCCAGCAGCTCCCGGGACTTAAACGGAGGTGGGTACTTC. Its translation: CASSSRDLNGGGYF.

The CDR3 nucleotides read TGTGCCAGCTATGGGGACAGTAACTATGGCTACACCTTC. It yields the protein CASYGDSNYGYTF. The chain recombines TRBV7-9 with TRBJ1-2; 7 positions agree with TRBD1. This CDR3 has 13 residues. The ends lost 8 bases at V and 1 base at J; junction bases unmatched: 4. Germline-derived CDR1 and CDR2 are SEHNR and FQNEAQ (reference sequence).

The chain couples TRBV9 to TRBJ2-3, with 13 bases fitting TRBD2. The CDR3 runs 15 residues. In germline, CDR1 is SGDLS, CDR2 YYNGEE. The V gene end was trimmed by 4 bases and the J gene end by 3 bases; junction bases not matched to a gene: 2. The CDR3 region has the DNA TGTGCCAGCAGCCAGGGACTAGCGGGAACAGATACGCAGTATTTT. This codes for CASSQGLAGTDTQYF.

V and J are TRBV4-3 and TRBJ2-7, with TRBD1 matching 8 bases. CDR3 size: 16 residues. Trimming at V came to 3 bases and at J to 5 bases, leaving 12 bases not matched to a gene. CDR1 is LGHNA, CDR2 YSLEER, per germline. The CDR3 protein is CASSHHARDRFDEQYF. The DNA for the CDR3 is TGCGCCAGCAGCCACCATGCCCGGGACAGGTTTGACGAGCAGTACTTC.

The V call is TRBV6-5, the J call TRBJ2-7, with a tentative D call TRBD2 (6 bases). V gave up 3 bases and J gave up 4 bases, with 13 bases separating them. This CDR3 region has 14 residues. Germline V gives CDR1 MNHEY, CDR2 SVGAGI. The CDR3 region has the DNA TGTGCCAGCAGTTATAGCGGCCTACCATACGAGCAGTACTTC. Translation: CASSYSGLPYEQYF.

The chain employs TRBV6-4 and TRBJ1-1, with D possibly TRBD1 on 5 matching bases. CDR1 MRHNA and CDR2 SNTAGT come from the germline V gene. Trimming shortened V by 2 bases and J by 4 bases, and 17 bases separated the two germline ends. This CDR3 contains 16 residues. This CDR3 reads CASSDPPVAGLTEAFF. CDR3 sequence (DNA): TGTGCCAGCAGTGACCCTCCCGTGGCAGGGCTCACTGAAGCTTTCTTT.

This clone occurred a few times. The chain is built from TRBV19 and TRBJ2-3, with a weak D call TRBD1 (6 bases). The CDR3 covers 16 residues. Trimming shortened V by 5 bases and J by 0 bases, and 15 bases separated the two germline ends. Germline V gives CDR1 LNHDA, CDR2 SQIVND (reference sequence). The CDR3 here is CASSPRDTPSTDTQYF. CDR3 nucleotide sequence: TGTGCCAGTAGTCCCAGGGACACCCCTAGCACAGATACGCAGTATTTT. The entire variable domain, with the rest obtained from reference TRBV19 and TRBJ2-3, is as follows: DGGITQSPKYLFRKEGQNVTLSCEQNLNHDAMYWYRQDPGQGLRLIYYSQIVNDFQKGDIAEGYSVSREKKESFPLTVTSAQKNPTAFYLCASSPRDTPSTDTQYFGPGTRLTVL.

The rearrangement joins TRBV5-1 to TRBJ2-1; TRBD2 matches 8 bases. This CDR3 has 16 amino acids. Germline lookup yields CDR1 SGHRS and CDR2 YFSETQ. V lost 0 bases, J lost 7 bases, and 9 bases stayed unmatched. CDR3 region: CASSLGAQGLGNEQFF. CDR3 in DNA: TGCGCCAGCAGCTTGGGTGCGCAGGGACTAGGGAATGAGCAGTTCTTC.

This clone was found once. V and J are TRBV6-5 and TRBJ1-6; TRBD1 is a possible D gene (5 bases). V gave up 5 bases and J gave up 4 bases, with 12 bases separating them. The CDR3 extends over 15 amino acids. Germline lookup yields CDR1 MNHEY and CDR2 SVGAGI. The CDR3 region is CASSTPDRYNSPLHF. CDR3 DNA sequence: TGTGCCAGCAGTACCCCTGACAGATATAATTCACCCCTCCACTTT.

V and J are TRBV5-1 and TRBJ2-1; 10 bases are a match to TRBD2. Germline loops: CDR1 SGHRS, CDR2 YFSETQ. The CDR3 consists of 17 residues. Trimming removed 1 base from V and 8 bases from J; junction bases left unmatched: 12. In DNA form, the CDR3 reads TGCGCCAGCAGCTTGTGTTTCGGGCTAGCGGGAGTCGATGAGCAGTTCTTC. It translates to CASSLCFGLAGVDEQFF.

The chain combines TRBV25-1 with TRBJ2-7, with TRBD1 matching 9 bases. Germline V gene lookup returns CDR1 MGHDK and CDR2 SYGVNS. Trimming at V came to 3 bases and at J to 0 bases, leaving 9 bases not matched to a gene. The CDR3 is 17 residues long. CDR3 amino acids: CASSEPMTGGGSYEQYF. In DNA form, the CDR3 reads TGTGCCAGCAGTGAGCCCATGACAGGGGGAGGCTCCTACGAGCAGTACTTC.

This clone has just a few counts. V is TRBV4-3 and J is TRBJ2-1; 7 bases are shared with TRBD2. Per the germline V gene, CDR1 is LGHNA and CDR2 is YSLEER. V gave up 1 base and J gave up 3 bases; unmatched junction bases: 12. This CDR3 region has 18 residues. CDR3 loop: CASSQAFPKRENYNEQFF. DNA of the CDR3: TGCGCCAGCAGCCAAGCTTTTCCAAAGCGGGAAAACTACAATGAGCAGTTCTTC.

This sequence joins TRBV29-1 and TRBJ1-6; D is uncertain. CDR3 size: 12 residues. V was shortened by 4 bases and J by 13 bases, with 14 bases between the two germline ends. Germline CDR1 reads SQVTM; CDR2 reads ANQGSEA. As DNA, the CDR3 is TGCAGCGTTGTGAGTTCTTGTTCCCCCCTCCACTTT. Translated, it gives CSVVSSCSPLHF. Full variable domain (missing parts from reference TRBV29-1 and TRBJ1-6): SAVISQKPSRDICQRGTSLTIQCQVDSQVTMMFWYRQQPGQSLTLIATANQGSEATYESGFVIDKFPISRPNLTFSTLTVSNMSPEDSSIYLCSVVSSCSPLHFGNGTRLTVT.

The chain carries TRBV6-1 and TRBJ2-7, with TRBD2 matching over 8 bases. The length of the CDR3 is 15 residues. Germline CDR1 and CDR2: MNHNS and SASEGT. J lost 3 bases, V lost 4 bases, and 8 bases had no gene match. CDR3 region: CASSVFSGLGYEQYF. As DNA, the CDR3 is TGTGCCAGCAGTGTATTCTCGGGACTAGGCTACGAGCAGTACTTC.

Here the CDR3 DNA reads TGTGCCAGTAGTATAGATCCCAGGGTTTGGAACACTGAAGCTTTCTTT. Protein product: CASSIDPRVWNTEAFF. V usage is TRBV19 and J usage is TRBJ1-1; D is perhaps TRBD1 (5 bases). V gave up 0 bases and J gave up 1 base, with 12 bases separating them. The CDR3 has 16 amino acids. Germline loops: CDR1 LNHDA, CDR2 SQIVND (reference sequence).

CDR3 sequence reads: CASSKRQGPGYGYTF. Written as DNA, the CDR3 is TGTGCCAGCAGTAAACGACAGGGGCCCGGCTATGGCTACACCTTC. The rearrangement links TRBV28 to TRBJ1-2, with 8 bases lining up with TRBD1. This CDR3 has 15 residues. V gave up 5 bases and J gave up 4 bases; unmatched junction bases: 9. Germline-derived CDR1 and CDR2 are MDHEN and SYDVKM.

This sequence joins TRBV29-1 and TRBJ2-3, with D perhaps matching TRBD1 (6 bases). Germline CDR1 is SQVTM and CDR2 is ANQGSEA. V lost 4 bases and J 3 bases, leaving 8 bases between the germline ends. The CDR3 sequence is 12 residues long. In nucleotides, the CDR3 is TGCAGCGTTGTGGGGGCTACAGATACGCAGTATTTT. It is translated as CSVVGATDTQYF.

The V and J genes are TRBV5-6 and TRBJ2-1, with TRBD1 matching over 7 bases. The CDR3 runs to 16 residues. V lost 3 bases to trimming and J lost 0 bases; unmatched junction nucleotides: 6. CDR1 is SGHDT and CDR2 is YYEEEE in the germline V gene. Here the CDR3 reads CASSSGQVSSYNEQFF. The CDR3 bases are TGTGCCAGCAGCTCCGGACAGGTCAGCTCCTACAATGAGCAGTTCTTC.

The chain recombines TRBV29-1 with TRBJ1-1; maybe TRBD1 (5 bases). CDR3 size: 13 residues. V dropped 5 bases and J dropped 4 bases, with 14 bases sitting between them. CDR1 and CDR2 (germline): SQVTM, ANQGSEA. CDR3 nucleotides: TGCAGCGTTCACCGTGCAGGGTGCACTGAAGCTTTCTTT. Translated, it gives CSVHRAGCTEAFF.

The genes are TRBV5-1 and TRBJ2-7, with a weak D call TRBD1 (7 bases). Deletions cut 5 bases from V and 4 bases from J, with 25 bases between. The V gene's germline CDR1 is SGHRS and CDR2 YFSETQ. The CDR3 spans 17 residues. In nucleotides, the CDR3 is TGCGCCAGCAGTTCCGGGGGACAGAGGTCCACTGGGTACGAGCAGTACTTC. The encoded protein is CASSSGGQRSTGYEQYF.

V gene TRBV19 combines with J gene TRBJ2-5; D unresolved. Trimming took off 6 bases at V and 4 bases at J, with 12 bases between the two ends. CDR3 length equals 13 residues. From germline, CDR1 is LNHDA and CDR2 SQIVND (reference sequence). The chain's CDR3 is CASSDWVAETQYF. DNA for the CDR3: TGTGCCAGTAGCGACTGGGTTGCAGAGACCCAGTACTTC.

The CDR3 spells CSVPSEHHEQYF. DNA of the CDR3: TGCAGCGTCCCTAGCGAACACCACGAGCAGTACTTC. This rearrangement joins TRBV29-1 to TRBJ2-7, with D maybe TRBD2 (6 bases). With 6 bases removed from V and 5 bases from J, the gap between germline ends came to 14 bases. The V gene's germline CDR1 is SQVTM and CDR2 ANQGSEA. CDR3 length: 12 residues.

The rearrangement links TRBV6-5 to TRBJ1-6, with 8 bases matching TRBD1. Trimming removed 5 bases from V and 5 bases from J; junction bases left unmatched: 5. Germline V gene sequence: CDR1 MNHEY, CDR2 SVGAGI. CDR3 size: 15 residues. The CDR3 nucleotides read TGTGCCAGCAGTAATTTGGACAGGGATAATTCACCCCTCCACTTT. Translated: CASSNLDRDNSPLHF.

The CDR3 is CSVGTGRGEQFF. The CDR3 bases are TGCAGCGTTGGGACAGGGAGAGGTGAGCAGTTCTTC. V and J are TRBV29-1 and TRBJ2-1; TRBD1 matches 8 bases. Germline V CDR1 and CDR2: SQVTM, ANQGSEA. V was pared by 4 bases and J by 9 bases, with 5 bases of the junction left unmatched. This CDR3 is built from 12 residues.

V is TRBV28 and J is TRBJ2-3; 11 bases map to TRBD2. The germline V gene encodes CDR1 MDHEN and CDR2 SYDVKM. Trimming at V came to 3 bases and at J to 1 base, leaving 6 bases not matched to a gene. The CDR3 loop spans 17 amino acids. CDR3 in DNA: TGTGCCAGCAGTTTGGGAATACTAGCGGGAGGCACAGATACGCAGTATTTT. This translates into CASSLGILAGGTDTQYF.